This entry concerns a single T cell receptor (beta chain). 13 Jbeta primers and 60 Vbeta primers were used for the PCR. Clones were read by immunoSEQ multiplex PCR, and TCRdb kept only the in-frame ones, dropping some. The table shows around 140,000 clones, with around 77% occurring only once. This entry is derived from a study of cytomegalovirus exposure and HLA in healthy donors. The CDR3 length is 15 residues. Per germline, CDR1 PRHDT and CDR2 FYEKMQ (reference sequence). The ends lost 2 bases at V and 4 bases at J; junction bases unmatched: 6. The sequence came from an older woman in good health and CMV-seronegative. The chain employs TRBV13 and TRBJ2-5; 8 bases agree with TRBD1. The sequencing input was PBMCs. The CDR3 sequence is CASSLTRGRRETQYF. As DNA, the CDR3 is TGTGCCAGCAGCTTAACCAGGGGGCGAAGAGAGACCCAGTACTTC.